This T cell receptor beta chain was identified in a study of lymphopenia after photon versus proton radiotherapy. General study results and limits: Oligoclonal CD8+ Temra expansion after nadir drove photon patients' diversity drop. Photon-treated patients lost naive T cells and TCR diversity; proton-treated stayed stable.

This table comes from immunoSEQ multiplex PCR, and its TCRdb copy is limited to in-frame clones, with some not included. This table holds tens of thousands of clones, more than 75% found once. CDR3 size: 15 residues. The germline V and J ends were trimmed by 5 bases and 4 bases, with 18 bases remaining between them. CDR1 is SGHVS, CDR2 FQNEAQ, per germline. A remark on this clone: Antigen unknown.

The sample was peripheral blood, taken from a patient treated with photon-based radiotherapy. This clonotype originated in a woman in her forties or fifties with cholangiocarcinoma. The chain is built from TRBV7-8 and TRBJ2-7; no clear D. The CDR3 DNA sequence: TGTGCCAGCAGCCACTTGAGGACGATGAAATACGAGCAGTACTTC. This codes for CASSHLRTMKYEQYF.